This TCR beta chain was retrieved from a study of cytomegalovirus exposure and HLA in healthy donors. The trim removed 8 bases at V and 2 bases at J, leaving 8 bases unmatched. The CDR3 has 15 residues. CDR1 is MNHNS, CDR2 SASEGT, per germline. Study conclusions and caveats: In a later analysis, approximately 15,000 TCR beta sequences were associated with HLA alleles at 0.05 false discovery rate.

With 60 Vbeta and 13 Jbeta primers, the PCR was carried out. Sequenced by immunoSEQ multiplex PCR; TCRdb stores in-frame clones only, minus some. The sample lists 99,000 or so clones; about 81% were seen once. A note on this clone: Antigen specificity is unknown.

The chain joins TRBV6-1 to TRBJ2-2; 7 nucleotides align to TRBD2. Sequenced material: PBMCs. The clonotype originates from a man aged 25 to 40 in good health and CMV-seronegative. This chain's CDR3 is CASAWGGTNTGELFF. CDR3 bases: TGTGCCAGCGCTTGGGGGGGGACCAACACCGGGGAGCTGTTTTTT.